Reported below is one T cell receptor beta chain. Its recognized antigen is unknown. No base quality values were provided; no much bigger clone lies one nucleotide off. The entry originates in a study of T cells in Graves' hyperthyroidism and ophthalmopathy (dated by TCRdb to about 2019). Regarding the study in general: Peripheral blood samples were taken at initial diagnosis, before any treatment was given. To identify TCR V-J signatures that set the groups apart, the researchers used a discovery cohort of more than 95 patients, made up of 40 to 45 with Graves' ophthalmopathy and some 58 with stable Graves' hyperthyroidism. Prospective prediction of ophthalmopathy was tested in an independent validation cohort of approximately 19 hyperthyroidism patients and some 17 patients who later progressed to ophthalmopathy. The 95 to 100 discovery patients were divided at random into training and test sets in a 7:3 ratio. The study also compared thyroid tissue and blood T-cell repertoires from about six Graves' hyperthyroidism patients. Once sampling was done, hyperthyroidism patients were given methimazole at a starting dose of 30 mg daily, whereas ophthalmopathy patients were given high-dose intravenous methylprednisolone. The paper reports TCR Vbeta CDR3 sequencing of roughly 140 peripheral blood samples: under 45 ophthalmopathy, about 75 hyperthyroidism and around 17 progressor patients. Overall study outcomes, separate from this receptor: Most expanded thyroid clonotypes (frequency above 0.001) were also detected in blood, suggesting blood repertoires may reflect thyroid immune responses. Ophthalmopathy was separated from stable hyperthyroidism by a 13 V-J signature model, with just over 85% sensitivity and about 81% specificity obtained in cross-validation and 80%/75% obtained in testing. In validation, the model predicted progression to ophthalmopathy a median of about 6.5 months before onset, with about 67% sensitivity and 72.22% specificity. Sample size was not statistically predetermined, and blinding of investigators to group allocation was not performed.

In the ophthalmopathy patients, disease was moderately to severely active, with a Clinical Activity Score of 3 or more, a NOSPECS grade of 4 or more, and a duration of less than 3 months. Any patient with an uncontrolled infection, another autoimmune disease, pregnancy or lactation was excluded. Clinical symptoms, serum thyroxine and TRAb, thyroid ultrasound, and orbital computed tomography formed the basis for the diagnoses. Ficoll-Paque density gradient centrifugation was used to isolate PBMCs from approximately 10 ml of fresh peripheral blood. Total RNA was extracted using Trizol reagent, and RNA quality was assessed on an Agilent 2100 Bioanalyzer. Based on the germline V gene, the CDR1 and CDR2 sequences are SGDLS and YYNGEE. V gives up 3 bases and J gives up 0 bases, and the segment between their germline ends measures 4 bases. Measured from the cysteine to the phenylalanine, the CDR3 is 14 residues long. Of the read, only the CDR3 DNA is kept; its 42 bases are in frame from base 1.

The TCR beta CDR3 regions were amplified from RNA transcripts. The first round of RT-PCR for the TCR CDR3 was performed with the HTBI primer set and the Qiagen OneStep RT-PCR kit. Libraries were constructed in a second round of multiplex PCR, after which size selection and purification were carried out. Libraries were sequenced paired-end with 100 bp reads on an Illumina HiSeq2000. Per the authors' processing: Raw data were processed with SOAPnuke, discarding reads with adapters, uncalled bases, mean Phred below 15, or no exact constant-primer or identifier match. High-quality paired reads were merged using COPE v1.2.5, and each unique nucleotide sequence was defined as a clonotype. MiTCR v1.1 was used to align clonotypes to the IMGT TRBV, TRBD and TRBJ reference segments. Analysis was restricted to V-J combinations with a frequency above 0.0001, which covered 99.2% of repertoires. The TCS score was defined as the ratio of F50 (clonal expansion) to E x V (chaos), calculated using BLOSUM62-based TCRdist between CDR3 peptides within each V-J. Welch's t-statistics and random forest reduced around 510 V-J features to roughly 13, which were used in a naive Bayes classifier (R e1071). In TCRdb, the public reads were trimmed at Q25 with fastp and aligned with MiXCR, with productive beta chains retained. Duplicate CDR3 protein sequences are folded into a single record with the most common DNA and genes. The V and J calls here are based on TCRdb, not the publication. The sample profile shows around 250,000 distinct CDR3 sequences; around 15% of them were found once. The ten largest clones take up 25% to 30% of the sample.

This receptor was taken from a woman younger than 30 with Graves' ophthalmopathy. The chain uses TRBV9 and TRBJ2-6; too little of a D gene remains to name it. The source material was blood. The nucleotide sequence reads as follows: TGTGCCAGCAGCGCCCACTCTGGGGCCAACGTCCTGACTTTC. It is translated as CASSAHSGANVLTF.